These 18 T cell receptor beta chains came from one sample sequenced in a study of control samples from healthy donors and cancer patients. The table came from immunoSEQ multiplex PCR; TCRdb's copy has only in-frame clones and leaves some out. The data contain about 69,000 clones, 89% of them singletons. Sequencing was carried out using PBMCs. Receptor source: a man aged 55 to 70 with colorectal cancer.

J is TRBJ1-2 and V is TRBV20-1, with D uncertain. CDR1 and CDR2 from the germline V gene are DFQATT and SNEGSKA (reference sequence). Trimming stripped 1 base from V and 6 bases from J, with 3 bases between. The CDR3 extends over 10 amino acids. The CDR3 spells CSARADGYTF. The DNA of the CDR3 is TGCAGTGCTAGAGCGGATGGCTACACCTTC.

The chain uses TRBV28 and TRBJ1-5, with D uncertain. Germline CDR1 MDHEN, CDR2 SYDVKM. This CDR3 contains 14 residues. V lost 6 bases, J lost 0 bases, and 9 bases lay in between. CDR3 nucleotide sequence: TGTGCCAGCAGCCTGGACGGTAGCAATCAGCCCCAGCATTTT. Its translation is CASSLDGSNQPQHF.

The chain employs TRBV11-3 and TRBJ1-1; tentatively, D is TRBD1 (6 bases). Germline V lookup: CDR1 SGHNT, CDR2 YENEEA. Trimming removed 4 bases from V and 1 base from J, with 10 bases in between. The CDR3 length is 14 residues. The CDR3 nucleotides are TGTGCCAGCAGCTCGGGACAACCGAACACTGAAGCTTTCTTT. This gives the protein CASSSGQPNTEAFF.

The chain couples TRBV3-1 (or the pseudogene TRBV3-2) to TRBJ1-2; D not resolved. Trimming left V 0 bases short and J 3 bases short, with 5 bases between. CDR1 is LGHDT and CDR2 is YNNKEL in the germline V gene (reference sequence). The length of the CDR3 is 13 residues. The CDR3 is CASSQDSDYGYTF. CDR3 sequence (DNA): TGTGCCAGCAGCCAAGATTCCGACTATGGCTACACCTTC.

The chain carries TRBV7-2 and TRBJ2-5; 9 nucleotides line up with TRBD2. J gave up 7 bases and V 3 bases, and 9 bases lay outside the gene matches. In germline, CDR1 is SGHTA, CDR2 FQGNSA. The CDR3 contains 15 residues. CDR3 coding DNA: TGTGCCAGCAGCTTGGCCGACAGCGGGGGGACGACCCAGTACTTC. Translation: CASSLADSGGTTQYF.

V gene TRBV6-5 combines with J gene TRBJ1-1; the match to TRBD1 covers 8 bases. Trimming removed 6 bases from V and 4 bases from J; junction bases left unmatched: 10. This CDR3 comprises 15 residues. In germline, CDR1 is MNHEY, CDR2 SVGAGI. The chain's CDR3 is CASSYLATGATEAFF. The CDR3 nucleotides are TGTGCCAGCAGCTACCTCGCGACAGGGGCCACTGAAGCTTTCTTT.

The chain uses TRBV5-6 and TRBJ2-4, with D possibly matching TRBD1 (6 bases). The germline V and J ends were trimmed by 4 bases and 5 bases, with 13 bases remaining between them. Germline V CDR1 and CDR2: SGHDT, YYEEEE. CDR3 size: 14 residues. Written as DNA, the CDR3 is TGTGCCAGCAGCCCCAGGGGTCTGGAAAACATTCAGTACTTC. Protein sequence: CASSPRGLENIQYF.

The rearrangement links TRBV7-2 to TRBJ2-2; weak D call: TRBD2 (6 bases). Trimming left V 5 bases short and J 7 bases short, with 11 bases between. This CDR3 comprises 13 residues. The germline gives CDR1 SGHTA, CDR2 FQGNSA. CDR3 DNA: TGTGCCAGCAGCCCCCTCGGGGGCGGGGAGCTGTTTTTT. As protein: CASSPLGGGELFF.

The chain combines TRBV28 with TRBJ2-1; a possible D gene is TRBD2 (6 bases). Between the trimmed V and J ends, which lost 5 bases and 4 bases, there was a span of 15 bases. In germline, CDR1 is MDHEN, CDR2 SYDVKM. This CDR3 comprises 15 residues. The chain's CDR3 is CASSPPGARYNEQFF. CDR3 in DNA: TGTGCCAGCAGTCCCCCGGGAGCGAGGTACAATGAGCAGTTCTTC. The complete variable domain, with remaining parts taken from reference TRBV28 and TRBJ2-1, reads DVKVTQSSRYLVKRTGEKVFLECVQDMDHENMFWYRQDPGLGLRLIYFSYDVKMKEKGDIPEGYSVSREKKERFSLILESASTNQTSMYLCASSPPGARYNEQFFGPGTRLTVL.

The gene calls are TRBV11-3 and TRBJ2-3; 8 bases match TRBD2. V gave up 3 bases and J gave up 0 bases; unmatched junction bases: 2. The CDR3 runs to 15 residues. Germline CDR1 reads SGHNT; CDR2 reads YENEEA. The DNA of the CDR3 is TGTGCCAGCAGCTTTAGCGGGGTTAGCACAGATACGCAGTATTTT. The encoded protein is CASSFSGVSTDTQYF.

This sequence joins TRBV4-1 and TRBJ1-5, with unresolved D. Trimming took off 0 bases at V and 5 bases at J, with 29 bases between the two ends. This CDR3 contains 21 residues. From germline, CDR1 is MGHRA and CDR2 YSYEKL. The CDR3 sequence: CASSQERLRMSDKATDQPQHF. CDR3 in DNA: TGCGCCAGCAGCCAAGAAAGGTTAAGGATGTCAGACAAAGCAACCGATCAGCCCCAGCATTTT.

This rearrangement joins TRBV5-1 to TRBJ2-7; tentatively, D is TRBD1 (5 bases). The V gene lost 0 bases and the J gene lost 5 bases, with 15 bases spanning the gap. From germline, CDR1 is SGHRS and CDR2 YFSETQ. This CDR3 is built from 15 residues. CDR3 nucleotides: TGCGCCAGCAGCTTGGCCCCCGGCAGGGCCCACGAGCAGTACTTC. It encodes CASSLAPGRAHEQYF.

In nucleotides, the CDR3 is TGTGCCACCAGCAGAGATCGACCAGGTTCTAACTATGGCTACACCTTC. It encodes CATSRDRPGSNYGYTF. The V and J genes are TRBV15 and TRBJ1-2; the D is unclear. The CDR3 runs to 16 residues. Germline assignment: CDR1 LNHNV and CDR2 YYDKDF (reference sequence). With 0 bases removed from V and 0 bases from J, the gap between germline ends came to 11 bases.

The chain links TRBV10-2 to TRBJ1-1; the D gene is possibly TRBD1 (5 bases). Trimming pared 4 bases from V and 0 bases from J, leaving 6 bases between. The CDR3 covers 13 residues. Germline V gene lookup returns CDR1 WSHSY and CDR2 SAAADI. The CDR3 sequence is CASSGQLNTEAFF. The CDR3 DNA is TGCGCCAGCAGTGGACAGTTGAACACTGAAGCTTTCTTT.

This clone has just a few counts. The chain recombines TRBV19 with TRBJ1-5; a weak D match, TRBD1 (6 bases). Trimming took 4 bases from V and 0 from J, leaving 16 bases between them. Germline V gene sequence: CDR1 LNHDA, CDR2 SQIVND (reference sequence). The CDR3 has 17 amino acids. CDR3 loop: CASSTRDTPYSNQPQHF. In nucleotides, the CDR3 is TGTGCCAGTAGTACACGGGACACCCCATATAGCAATCAGCCCCAGCATTTT.

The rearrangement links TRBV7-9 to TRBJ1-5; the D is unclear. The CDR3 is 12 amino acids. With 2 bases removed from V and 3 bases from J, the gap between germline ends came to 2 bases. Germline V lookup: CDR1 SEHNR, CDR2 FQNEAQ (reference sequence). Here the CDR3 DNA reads TGTGCCAGCAGCTTATCCAATCAGCCCCAGCATTTT. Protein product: CASSLSNQPQHF.

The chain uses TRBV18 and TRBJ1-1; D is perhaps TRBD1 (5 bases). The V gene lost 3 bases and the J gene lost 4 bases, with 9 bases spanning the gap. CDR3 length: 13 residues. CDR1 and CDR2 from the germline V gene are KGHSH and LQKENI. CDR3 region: CASSPLQGTEAFF. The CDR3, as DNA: TGTGCCAGCTCACCCCTCCAGGGCACTGAAGCTTTCTTT.

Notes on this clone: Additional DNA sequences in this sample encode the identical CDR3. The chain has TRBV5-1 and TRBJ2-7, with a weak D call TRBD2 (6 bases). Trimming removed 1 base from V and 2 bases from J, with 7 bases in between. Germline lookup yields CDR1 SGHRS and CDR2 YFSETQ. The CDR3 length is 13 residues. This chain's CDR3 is CASSLTGAYEQYF. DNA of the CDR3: TGCGCCAGCAGCTTGACGGGGGCCTACGAGCAGTACTTC.